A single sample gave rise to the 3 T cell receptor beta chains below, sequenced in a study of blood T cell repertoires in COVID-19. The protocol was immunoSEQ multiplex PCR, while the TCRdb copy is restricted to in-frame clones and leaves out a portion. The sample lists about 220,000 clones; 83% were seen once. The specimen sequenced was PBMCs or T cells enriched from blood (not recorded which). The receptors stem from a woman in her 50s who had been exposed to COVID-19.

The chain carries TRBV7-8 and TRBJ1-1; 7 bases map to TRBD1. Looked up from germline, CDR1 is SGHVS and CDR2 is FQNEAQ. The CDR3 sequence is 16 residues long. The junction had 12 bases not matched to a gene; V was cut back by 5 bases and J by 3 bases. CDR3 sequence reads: CASSRRQGSKHTEAFF. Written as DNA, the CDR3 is TGTGCCAGCAGCCGCCGACAGGGATCCAAGCACACTGAAGCTTTCTTT.

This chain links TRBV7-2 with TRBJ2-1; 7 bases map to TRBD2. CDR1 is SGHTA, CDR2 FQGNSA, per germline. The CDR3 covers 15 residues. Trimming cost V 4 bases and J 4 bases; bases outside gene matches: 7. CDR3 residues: CASSSTGRDYNEQFF. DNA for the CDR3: TGTGCCAGCAGCTCGACGGGGAGGGATTACAATGAGCAGTTCTTC.

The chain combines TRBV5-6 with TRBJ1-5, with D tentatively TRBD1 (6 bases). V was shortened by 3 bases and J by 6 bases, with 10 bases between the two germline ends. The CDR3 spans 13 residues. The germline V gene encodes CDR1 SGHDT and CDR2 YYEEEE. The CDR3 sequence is CASSSPGVQPQHF. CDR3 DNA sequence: TGTGCCAGCAGCTCCCCAGGGGTTCAGCCCCAGCATTTT.